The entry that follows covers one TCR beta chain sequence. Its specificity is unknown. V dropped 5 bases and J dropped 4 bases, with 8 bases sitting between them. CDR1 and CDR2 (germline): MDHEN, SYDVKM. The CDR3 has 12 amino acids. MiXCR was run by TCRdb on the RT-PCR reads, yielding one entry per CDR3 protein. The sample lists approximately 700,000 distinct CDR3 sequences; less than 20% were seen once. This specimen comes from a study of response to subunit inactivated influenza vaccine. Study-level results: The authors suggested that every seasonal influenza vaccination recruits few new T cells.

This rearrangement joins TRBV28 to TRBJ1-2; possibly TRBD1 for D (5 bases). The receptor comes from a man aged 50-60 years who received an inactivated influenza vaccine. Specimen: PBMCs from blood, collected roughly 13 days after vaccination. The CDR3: CASSRDRYGYTF. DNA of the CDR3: TGTGCCAGCAGTAGGGACCGCTATGGCTACACCTTC.